The rows below give T cell receptor beta chains drawn from one sample of a study of blood T cell repertoires in COVID-19. TCRdb's table, derived via immunoSEQ multiplex PCR, lists solely in-frame clones and lacks some. Of about 180,000 clones detected, around 85% appear once; the ten largest clones hold approximately 6.2%. The sample taken for sequencing was PBMCs or T cells enriched from blood (not recorded which). All receptors derive from a man aged 40-49 years who had recovered from COVID-19. Each CDR3 is given with its conserved first and last residue. A D gene is named only where the DNA matches it firmly. Not all rows give a size; the values are once, few, many and, for expanded clones, a class.

j_call | clone_size | v_call | d_call | cdr3_nt | cdr3_aa
TRBJ2-2 | - | TRBV7-3 | TRBD2 | TGTGCCAGCAGCCCCGGGGGGGGGAACACCGGGGAGCTGTTTTTT | CASSPGGGNTGELFF
TRBJ1-1 | - | TRBV19 | - | TGTGCCAGTAGATGGGAAGGGGTAAGGGCTTTCTTT | CASRWEGVRAFF
TRBJ1-1 | - | TRBV6-5 | - | TGTGCCAGCAGTATCGGACAGCTGAACACTGAAGCTTTCTTT | CASSIGQLNTEAFF
TRBJ2-1 | once | TRBV3-1/TRBV3-2 | TRBD2 | TGTGCCAGCAGCCAGCTAACGCCTAGCGGGAGCGGCAATGAGCAGTTCTTC | CASSQLTPSGSGNEQFF
TRBJ1-1 | - | TRBV5-1 | TRBD1 | TGCGCCAGCAGCCCACAGGGGGCGCGAGGGGGGACTGAAGCTTTCTTT | CASSPQGARGGTEAFF
TRBJ2-5 | - | TRBV6-5 | - | TGTGCCAGCAGTCCCGCAGGGGGGCGCCAAGAGACCCAGTACTTC | CASSPAGGRQETQYF
TRBJ2-1 | - | TRBV30 | TRBD2 | TGTGCCTGGAGGGTCTGGACTAGCGGGAGAAACGGAGATGAGCAGTTCTTC | CAWRVWTSGRNGDEQFF
TRBJ1-2 | - | TRBV6-2/TRBV6-3 | - | TGTGCCAGCAGTTACCCAGGATCCTATGGCTACACCTTC | CASSYPGSYGYTF
TRBJ1-2 | - | TRBV4-1 | - | TGCGCCAGCAGCTTGCGGGGGGAGGGCACCAACTATGGCTACACCTTC | CASSLRGEGTNYGYTF
TRBJ2-2 | - | TRBV6-1 | TRBD1 | TGTGCCAGCAGTGAAGCTGGGACAGGGGCAAACACCGGGGAGCTGTTTTTT | CASSEAGTGANTGELFF
TRBJ1-1 | - | TRBV7-2 | - | TGTGCCAGCAGCTTTCAAGGGGGTAACACTGAAGCTTTCTTT | CASSFQGGNTEAFF
TRBJ1-3 | few | TRBV5-6 | - | TGTGCCAGCATGGGCAGACACACCTCTGGAAACACCATATATTTT | CASMGRHTSGNTIYF
TRBJ1-6 | - | TRBV6-2/TRBV6-3 | - | TGTGCCAGCAGTACCACAGGGAGCTCCTATAATTCACCCCTCCACTTT | CASSTTGSSYNSPLHF
TRBJ2-7 | - | TRBV7-2 | - | TGTGCCAGCAGCTTCCGTCCGGGATACTACGAGCAGTACTTC | CASSFRPGYYEQYF
TRBJ2-2 | few | TRBV21-1 | - | TGTGCCAGCAGCAGGACAGGGGAGCTGTTTTTT | CASSRTGELFF
TRBJ2-1 | - | TRBV4-2 | TRBD2 | TGTGCCAGCAGCCAAGAACTAGCGGGGGATTTCAATGAGCAGTTCTTC | CASSQELAGDFNEQFF